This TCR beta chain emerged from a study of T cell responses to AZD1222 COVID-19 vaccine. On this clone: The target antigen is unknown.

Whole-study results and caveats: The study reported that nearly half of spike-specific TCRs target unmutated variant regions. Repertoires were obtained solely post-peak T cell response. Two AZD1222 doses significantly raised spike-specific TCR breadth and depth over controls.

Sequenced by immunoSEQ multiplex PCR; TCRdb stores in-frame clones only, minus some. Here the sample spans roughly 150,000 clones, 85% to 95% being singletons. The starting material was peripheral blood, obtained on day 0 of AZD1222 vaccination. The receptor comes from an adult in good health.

The DNA of the CDR3 is TGTGCCAGCAGCTCGGGACTACTCTCCTACAATGAGCAGTTCTTC. It yields the protein CASSSGLLSYNEQFF. V gene TRBV11-1 combines with J gene TRBJ2-1; 7 positions match TRBD2. The CDR3 covers 15 residues. V was clipped by 4 bases and J by 0 bases; unmatched bases: 3. Germline lookup yields CDR1 SGHAT and CDR2 FQDESV (reference sequence).